Shown below are 16 T cell receptor beta chains from a single sample sequenced in a study of T-cell memory formation after mild COVID-19. TCRdb independently ran MiXCR on the 5' RACE reads; one entry per CDR3 protein. This table has about 170,000 distinct CDR3 sequences, about an eighth appearing once. Material for sequencing was PBMCs or a T cell subset sorted from them (not recorded which). These receptors originate from a man younger than 35 who had mild COVID-19 (a few samples of this study predate the infection). Cell type and time point are not known.

The chain is built from TRBV18 and TRBJ2-3, with D unresolved. The V end lost 0 bases, the J end lost 0 bases, and 16 bases lay between the germline ends. Germline V gene data show CDR1 as KGHSH and CDR2 as LQKENI. This CDR3 spans 18 amino acids. Here the CDR3 DNA reads TGTGCCAGCTCACCACCGGGCTTGCCTGCAGCTAGCACAGATACGCAGTATTTT. Protein product: CASSPPGLPAASTDTQYF.

This clonotype was detected a few times. This rearrangement joins TRBV5-1 to TRBJ2-3; D assignment may be TRBD1 or TRBD2 (5 bases each). Germline loops: CDR1 SGHRS, CDR2 YFSETQ. Trimming removed 0 bases at V and 2 bases at J, with 16 bases between. This CDR3 has 17 residues. The CDR3: CASSLARDAAFTDTQYF. The DNA of the CDR3 is TGCGCCAGCAGCTTGGCCCGGGACGCCGCCTTCACAGATACGCAGTATTTT.

This chain uses TRBV6-2 or TRBV6-3 with TRBJ2-3, with TRBD1 matching over 8 bases. This CDR3 has 14 amino acids. Germline V lookup: CDR1 MNHEY, CDR2 SVGEGT. With V trimmed by 4 bases and J by 4 bases, 4 bases remained unmatched. The CDR3 region is CASSSTGAPDTQYF. The CDR3 DNA follows: TGTGCCAGCAGTTCGACAGGGGCTCCAGATACGCAGTATTTT.

This clonotype was recorded many times. The chain joins TRBV5-1 to TRBJ2-7; D is unresolved. V shed 2 bases and J shed 7 bases, with 16 bases lying between them. The CDR3 sequence is 14 residues long. Germline V gene lookup returns CDR1 SGHRS and CDR2 YFSETQ. The CDR3 DNA is TGCGCCAGCAGCTTATGGTCCCTCCGGTCTGAGCAGTACTTC. Encoded protein: CASSLWSLRSEQYF.

V is TRBV6-1 and J is TRBJ1-2; D ambiguous. CDR3 size: 14 residues. V lost 6 bases, J lost 4 bases, and 15 bases lay in between. Germline CDR1 MNHNS, CDR2 SASEGT. The CDR3 nucleotides are TGTGCCAGCAGCGAACTCAGGCAGACCTATGGCTACACCTTC. Its translation: CASSELRQTYGYTF.

The CDR3 nucleotides are TGCGCCAGCAGCTCCGACAACCCGGCCCAAGGATCCCAGTACTTC. Translating it yields CASSSDNPAQGSQYF. The J gene is TRBJ2-5, the V gene TRBV5-1, with unresolved D. The germline V gene has CDR1 SGHRS and CDR2 YFSETQ. Trimming cost V 3 bases and J 9 bases, with 21 bases left between them. The CDR3 extends over 15 amino acids.

This clonotype was observed a few times. This chain connects TRBV19 to TRBJ2-3, with 11 nucleotides matching TRBD2. CDR1 is LNHDA, CDR2 SQIVND, per germline (reference sequence). J lost 3 bases, V lost 0 bases, and 8 bases had no gene match. This CDR3 region has 18 residues. The CDR3 nucleotides read TGTGCCAGTAGTATAGATCGACGGACTAGCGGGTTTACAGATACGCAGTATTTT. Translated, it gives CASSIDRRTSGFTDTQYF. The entire variable domain, with the rest obtained from reference TRBV19 and TRBJ2-3, is as follows: DGGITQSPKYLFRKEGQNVTLSCEQNLNHDAMYWYRQDPGQGLRLIYYSQIVNDFQKGDIAEGYSVSREKKESFPLTVTSAQKNPTAFYLCASSIDRRTSGFTDTQYFGPGTRLTVL.

In this sample, this clonotype turned up many times. V is TRBV5-5 and J is TRBJ2-1, with D unclear. This CDR3 spans 20 amino acids. Germline V gives CDR1 SGHKS, CDR2 YYEKEE (reference sequence). Trimming removed 2 bases from V and 6 bases from J, with 30 bases in between. CDR3 nucleotides: TGTGCCAGCAGCTTTATCCTCACGGTATCGGGTCCAGCGTGGGTCAATGAGCAGTTCTTC. Its translation: CASSFILTVSGPAWVNEQFF.

This sequence joins TRBV5-1 and TRBJ2-2; 7 bases align to TRBD1. The V segment lost 6 bases and the J segment 7 bases; nucleotides outside the gene matches: 9. Germline assignment: CDR1 SGHRS and CDR2 YFSETQ. The CDR3 is 14 amino acids. CDR3 in DNA: TGCGCCAGCACCCAACAGGGGATGAACGGGGAGCTGTTTTTT. This encodes CASTQQGMNGELFF.

J is TRBJ2-7 and V is TRBV29-1, with D maybe TRBD1 (7 bases). Germline CDR1 is SQVTM and CDR2 is ANQGSEA. The CDR3 covers 12 residues. Trimming left V 6 bases short and J 4 bases short, with 13 bases between. CDR3 nucleotides: TGCAGCGTAAACAGGGGAGGATACGAGCAGTACTTC. Its protein is CSVNRGGYEQYF.

The CDR3 nucleotides are TGTGCCAGCAGCCCTCGATTAGAGGGCTGGGGGAATGGCTACACCTTC. It is translated as CASSPRLEGWGNGYTF. The chain joins TRBV9 to TRBJ1-2, with D possibly TRBD1 on 5 matching bases. The germline CDR1 and CDR2 sequences are SGDLS and YYNGEE. V shed 4 bases and J shed 6 bases, with 22 bases lying between them. This CDR3 comprises 16 residues.

This clonotype was counted between two and nine times. The gene calls are TRBV7-3 and TRBJ1-1, with a possible D match to TRBD1 (6 bases). The CDR3 contains 14 residues. V was clipped by 0 bases and J by 6 bases, with 11 bases between them. The germline CDR1 and CDR2 sequences are SGHTA and FQGTGA. CDR3 sequence (DNA): TGTGCCAGCAGCTTAACGAGAGGGGGATCTGAAGCTTTCTTT. Its protein is CASSLTRGGSEAFF.

This clonotype came up a few times. V usage is TRBV12-3 or TRBV12-4 and J usage is TRBJ2-3; the D is unclear. The CDR3 consists of 12 residues. V lost 7 bases, J lost 2 bases, and 7 bases lay in between. Here the CDR3 reads CASTTLTDTQYF. As DNA, the CDR3 is TGTGCCAGCACAACCCTCACAGATACGCAGTATTTT.

The rearrangement links TRBV20-1 to TRBJ2-3, with 7 bases matching TRBD2. The CDR3 loop spans 14 amino acids. V dropped 7 bases and J dropped 0; count of bases not matched to a gene: 7. Germline CDR1 and CDR2: DFQATT and SNEGSKA (reference sequence). In nucleotides, the CDR3 is TGCAGTGTTAGCGGGCCCGGTAGCACAGATACGCAGTATTTT. Amino acids: CSVSGPGSTDTQYF.

This clonotype was seen more than once but under ten times. The rearrangement joins TRBV24-1 to TRBJ2-1, with D perhaps TRBD2 (6 bases). Germline CDR1 reads KGHDR; CDR2 reads SFDVKD. Between the trimmed V and J ends, which lost 3 bases and 0 bases, there was a span of 11 bases. The length of the CDR3 is 16 residues. Here the CDR3 reads CATSDQDGSSYNEQFF. The CDR3 DNA sequence: TGTGCCACCAGTGATCAAGACGGGAGCTCCTACAATGAGCAGTTCTTC.

A few counts support this clonotype. V usage is TRBV5-1 and J usage is TRBJ1-4; TRBD1 might be the D (6 bases). CDR1 is SGHRS and CDR2 is YFSETQ in the germline V gene. V was clipped by 4 bases and J by 5 bases, with 12 bases between them. The CDR3 covers 14 residues. The CDR3 here is CASSGTGSNEKLFF. The CDR3 DNA follows: TGCGCCAGCAGCGGAACAGGGAGCAATGAAAAACTGTTTTTT.